The rows below give T cell receptor beta chains drawn from one sample of a study of patients and donors after allogeneic stem cell transplantation. TCRdb reprocessed the RT-PCR reads via MiXCR and lists one record per CDR3 protein. The data hold about 160,000 distinct CDR3 sequences, with approximately 24% observed a single time. Specimen: blood, either unsorted or a sorted T cell fraction (not recorded which). These receptors were collected from a human donor who was either an allogeneic HSCT recipient or a stem cell or donor lymphocyte infusion donor (not recorded which). It is not recorded whose cells these are; they may come from a transplant donor. CDR3s include the opening cysteine and the closing phenylalanine or tryptophan.

V gene,J gene,CDR3 protein
TRBV9,TRBJ1-4,CASSPQAGGLEKLFF
TRBV12-3/TRBV12-4,TRBJ1-2,CASSSQGARYHNYGYTF
TRBV5-1,TRBJ2-5,CASSGQVETQYF
TRBV12-3/TRBV12-4,TRBJ2-3,CASNSESDTQYF
TRBV2,TRBJ2-1,CASSAPGQGIHEQFF
TRBV5-1,TRBJ2-7,CASSSGTAVYEQYF
TRBV3-1,TRBJ2-5,CASSHSSGAETQYF
TRBV11-2,TRBJ2-1,CASSSRVSGQEQFF
TRBV12-3/TRBV12-4,TRBJ1-5,CASSLIGNQPQHF
TRBV9,TRBJ1-4,CASSVQGGGEKLFF
TRBV6-2/TRBV6-3,TRBJ2-3,CASSPTGVGTDTQYF
TRBV6-5,TRBJ1-1,CASSALTGPYEAFF
TRBV20-1,TRBJ2-7,CSASTGKYEQYF
TRBV7-9,TRBJ1-4,CASSKQGGDEKLFF
TRBV5-1,TRBJ1-5,CASSLSGTRDQPQHF
TRBV12-3/TRBV12-4,TRBJ2-5,CASSLRRDRGKETQYF
TRBV7-2,TRBJ1-2,CASSQRQGGGYTF
TRBV27,TRBJ2-1,CASRTGYNEQFF
TRBV6-5,TRBJ2-3,CASSYSPIVTDTQYF
TRBV3-1,TRBJ2-7,CASSQSGNGGYEQYF
TRBV18,TRBJ2-2,CASSPLLDTGELFF
TRBV28,TRBJ2-1,CANRAGGANNEQFF